Each of the 8 T cell receptor beta chains below was sequenced from the same sample in a study of blood T cells in healthy people across ages. Next came a second PCR, run for about 7 to 11 cycles, which used a sample-barcoded 5' primer along with a J-beta primer mix. TCRdb used MiXCR to reprocess the 5' RACE reads, holding one entry per CDR3 protein. The sample gives some 900,000 distinct CDR3 sequences, about 48% of which show up once; 13% is in the top ten. The specimen was blood. Source of these receptors: a man between 25 and 39 years old in good health.

This clonotype was observed once. The chain employs TRBV21-1 and TRBJ2-7; the table gives TRBD1 as D, unverified against the DNA. TRBV21-1 is reported as a pseudogene. The CDR3 length is 18 residues. The chain's CDR3 is CASSKRMGNRGWTYEQYF. Written as DNA, the CDR3 is TGTGCCAGCAGCAAAAGGATGGGGAACAGGGGATGGACCTACGAGCAGTACTTC.

The chain is built from TRBV6-6 and TRBJ1-6, with TRBD1 matching over 9 bases. This CDR3 is 14 amino acids long. Trimming cost V 6 bases and J 7 bases; bases outside gene matches: 4. Germline loops: CDR1 MNHNY, CDR2 SVGAGI (reference sequence). CDR3 loop: CASRWDRENSPLHF. The CDR3 DNA is TGTGCCAGCAGATGGGACAGGGAAAATTCACCCCTCCACTTT.

This sequence joins TRBV12-3 or TRBV12-4 and TRBJ1-1; 7 bases are shared with TRBD1. The CDR3 contains 14 residues. Trimming at V came to 7 bases and at J to 0 bases, leaving 5 bases not matched to a gene. The CDR3 spells CASTWTGLNTEAFF. CDR3 coding DNA: TGTGCCAGCACATGGACAGGTTTGAACACTGAAGCTTTCTTT.

The V and J genes are TRBV4-1 and TRBJ2-1, with TRBD1 matching 7 bases. The V gene's germline CDR1 is MGHRA and CDR2 YSYEKL. Trimming cost V 4 bases and J 7 bases; bases outside gene matches: 19. The CDR3 length is 18 residues. The CDR3 protein is CASSPRGKRGSPTNEQFF. CDR3 DNA: TGCGCCAGCAGCCCCAGGGGGAAAAGGGGGTCCCCTACTAATGAGCAGTTCTTC.

The rearrangement joins TRBV7-9 to TRBJ2-5; 11 bases agree with TRBD2. Germline V lookup: CDR1 SEHNR, CDR2 FQNEAQ (reference sequence). The CDR3 runs to 15 residues. Trimming took 1 base from V and 11 from J; bases not matched to a gene: 9. CDR3 coding DNA: TGTGCCAGCAGCTTAGTAGCGGGGGGGCTGAATGAGCAGTACTTC. Its protein product is CASSLVAGGLNEQYF.

V usage is TRBV6-5 and J usage is TRBJ2-7, with 8 bases fitting TRBD2. Germline V gene lookup returns CDR1 MNHEY and CDR2 SVGAGI. V shed 5 bases, J shed 7 bases, and the junction held 16 bases outside the gene matches. This CDR3 has 16 residues. The CDR3 nucleotides are TGTGCCAGCAGTCTCGCGCGGGGGGCCCCCTACAATGAGCAGTACTTC. Its translation is CASSLARGAPYNEQYF.

This clonotype was recorded only once. V gene TRBV27 combines with J gene TRBJ2-7, with TRBD2 identical over 9 bases. The CDR3 contains 16 residues. The junction had 12 bases not matched to a gene; V was cut back by 2 bases and J by 7 bases. The germline V gene has CDR1 MNHEY and CDR2 SMNVEV (reference sequence). For the CDR3, the DNA is TGTGCCAGCAGTTTACCCAGCGCGGGGGGGCCGAGTGAGCAGTACTTC. Encoded protein: CASSLPSAGGPSEQYF.

This clonotype was found once. This chain connects TRBV10-3 to TRBJ2-7, with 12 bases that match TRBD2. The CDR3 runs to 14 residues. V lost 8 bases to trimming and J lost 7 bases; unmatched junction nucleotides: 9. Germline V CDR1 and CDR2: ENHRY, SYGVKD. CDR3 loop: CAICPSGGAYEQYF. Here the CDR3 DNA reads TGTGCCATCTGTCCTAGCGGGGGGGCGTATGAGCAGTACTTC.